This is a list of T cell receptor beta chains from one sample in a study of cytomegalovirus exposure and HLA in healthy donors. TCRdb's copy holds only in-frame clones and misses some; the assay was immunoSEQ multiplex PCR. In the table there are 210,000 or so clones, roughly 89% of which are singletons. Sequences were obtained from PBMCs. The receptors shown here come from a young woman in good health and CMV-seronegative. CDR3s include the opening cysteine and the closing phenylalanine or tryptophan. The order of the fields is D gene, clone size, V gene, J gene, CDR3 DNA, CDR3 protein. A D gene is named only where the DNA matches it firmly. The size of a clone is reported for some rows only, either as once, few or many, or as a class for expanded clones.

-,-,TRBV7-9,TRBJ1-1,TGTGCCAGCAGCCCTGCATTTCAGGGGAGGGGCACTGAAGCTTTCTTT,CASSPAFQGRGTEAFF
-,once,TRBV27,TRBJ2-5,TGTGCCAGCAGTTTATCATTCCAGGGAGAGACCCAGTACTTC,CASSLSFQGETQYF
TRBD2,-,TRBV7-2,TRBJ2-3,TGTGCCAGCAGTATCCTGGGGGATCCGCGGGGGGCAGATACGCAGTATTTT,CASSILGDPRGADTQYF
-,-,TRBV18,TRBJ2-4,TGTGCCAGCTCACCACCTCCGACAGTGGTAGCCAAAAACATTCAGTACTTC,CASSPPPTVVAKNIQYF
-,-,TRBV5-1,TRBJ1-2,TGCGCCAGCAGCTTGGCCAGTTATGGCTACACCTTC,CASSLASYGYTF
-,-,TRBV18,TRBJ1-5,TGTGCCAGCTCACCATACATCGATCAGCCCCAGCATTTT,CASSPYIDQPQHF
-,-,TRBV5-6,TRBJ1-2,TGTGCCAGCAGCTTGCCCGGGGGACGGTCCTATGGCTACACCTTC,CASSLPGGRSYGYTF
-,-,TRBV7-9,TRBJ2-2,TGTTCCAGCGGCACTAGCATCGGGGAGCTGTTTTTT,CSSGTSIGELFF
-,-,TRBV7-3,TRBJ2-5,TGTGCCAGCAGCTTAACGGCTGGGGGGATCCAAGAGACCCAGTACTTC,CASSLTAGGIQETQYF
TRBD2,few,TRBV7-9,TRBJ2-1,TGTGCCAGCAGTCCTAGCGGGGGGGTTCCCAATGAGCAGTTCTTC,CASSPSGGVPNEQFF
TRBD1,-,TRBV11-2,TRBJ2-3,TGTGCCAGCAGCTTGGGGACAGGGGCAGATACGCAGTATTTT,CASSLGTGADTQYF
TRBD1,-,TRBV27,TRBJ2-5,TGTGCCAGCAGTCTGGACAGGGGCCAAGAGACCCAGTACTTC,CASSLDRGQETQYF
-,-,TRBV9,TRBJ2-5,TGTGCCAGCAGCGTAGATGGGCGTGGCGAAGAGACCCAGTACTTC,CASSVDGRGEETQYF
-,-,TRBV2,TRBJ1-5,TGTGCCAGCGCCGAGGGGGAGCCCCAGCATTTT,CASAEGEPQHF
-,-,TRBV5-5,TRBJ2-5,TGTGCCAGCAGCCATGGGGGCGGTTACCAAGAGACCCAGTACTTC,CASSHGGGYQETQYF
TRBD2,-,TRBV5-4,TRBJ2-1,TGTGCCAGCAGCTTGACTAGCGGCAAATACAATGAGCAGTTCTTC,CASSLTSGKYNEQFF
-,-,TRBV5-6,TRBJ1-1,TGTGCCAGCAGCTTCATCTGGGAGGGGTTCACTGAAGCTTTCTTT,CASSFIWEGFTEAFF
-,-,TRBV11-2,TRBJ1-1,TGTGCCAGCAGCTTAGATGGGCCCGGGGGGACTGAAGCTTTCTTT,CASSLDGPGGTEAFF
TRBD1,-,TRBV27,TRBJ2-1,TGTGCCAGCAGTTTAAGGGGGCTAACCTACAATGAGCAGTTCTTC,CASSLRGLTYNEQFF
TRBD2,-,TRBV4-2,TRBJ2-2,TGTGCCAGCAGCCCAAGGGAGGGAGGGATAACCGGGGAGCTGTTTTTT,CASSPREGGITGELFF
-,-,TRBV18,TRBJ2-1,TGTGCCAGCTCACTATCGTTCTACAATGAGCAGTTCTTC,CASSLSFYNEQFF
-,few,TRBV7-2,TRBJ2-2,TGTGCCAGCAGCAAGCACGTCACTAGGGTGAACACCGGGGAGCTGTTTTTT,CASSKHVTRVNTGELFF
-,-,TRBV29-1,TRBJ2-5,TGCAGCGTTGAAGAACTAGTATCGAAGACCCAGTACTTC,CSVEELVSKTQYF
-,-,TRBV9,TRBJ2-3,TGTGCCAGCAGCCCTTCAGGAGGGGGGGCCGGGGATACGCAGTATTTT,CASSPSGGGAGDTQYF
-,-,TRBV7-2,TRBJ2-5,TGTGCCAGCAGCTTGTACTTATGGTGGTCTGTGTGGACCCAGTACTTC,CASSLYLWWSVWTQYF
-,-,TRBV5-4,TRBJ1-1,TGTGCCAGCAGCTTGGAAGGCCCTGACAGGGAAGCTTTCTTT,CASSLEGPDREAFF
-,-,TRBV7-2,TRBJ1-2,TGTGCCAGCAGCTTAGCAGGAGGATTGGATGGCTACACCTTC,CASSLAGGLDGYTF
TRBD2,-,TRBV7-6,TRBJ2-7,TGTGCCAGCAGCTTAGGGACTAGCTCCGGCGAGCAGTACTTC,CASSLGTSSGEQYF
TRBD2,once,TRBV5-4,TRBJ2-1,TGTGCCAGCAGTGTAACTAGCGGCGATTACAATGAGCAGTTCTTC,CASSVTSGDYNEQFF
TRBD2,-,TRBV4-1,TRBJ2-5,TGCGCCAGCAGCCAAGGGACTAGCGGGATGGGGGAGACCCAGTACTTC,CASSQGTSGMGETQYF
-,-,TRBV2,TRBJ2-3,TGTGCCAGCAGTCAAGCAGCGGGCACAGATACGCAGTATTTT,CASSQAAGTDTQYF
-,once,TRBV4-1,TRBJ2-1,TGCGCCAGCAGCCCAGACGACAGCCGCTCCTACAATGAGCAGTTCTTC,CASSPDDSRSYNEQFF
-,-,TRBV15,TRBJ1-1,TGTGCCACCAGCAGAGAATCAGGGGAGAACACTGAAGCTTTCTTT,CATSRESGENTEAFF
-,-,TRBV7-2,TRBJ1-1,TGTGCCAGCAGCTGGAGGGTGGTCGGCACTGAAGCTTTCTTT,CASSWRVVGTEAFF
-,-,TRBV21-1,TRBJ1-1,TGTGCCAGCAGCAAAGGGGCGGGATGGAACACTGAAGCTTTCTTT,CASSKGAGWNTEAFF
-,-,TRBV10-3,TRBJ2-7,TGTGCCATATCCAGGGATTCCGACGAGCAGTACTTC,CAISRDSDEQYF
-,-,TRBV7-9,TRBJ1-1,TGTGCCAGCAGCTTCACAGGCCCTGGAGAAGCTTTCTTT,CASSFTGPGEAFF
-,-,TRBV19,TRBJ1-5,TGTGCCAGTAGTATAGAAGAGGACTTCAATCAGCCCCAGCATTTT,CASSIEEDFNQPQHF
-,-,TRBV4-1,TRBJ1-1,TGCGCCAGCAGTCCAGGACCGGGACATGAAGCTTTCTTT,CASSPGPGHEAFF
-,-,TRBV29-1,TRBJ2-1,TGCAGCGTTGTTAGTGGTGCAGGGAATACCTACAATGAGCAGTTCTTC,CSVVSGAGNTYNEQFF
TRBD1,-,TRBV7-2,TRBJ2-1,TGTGCCAGCAGTGGACAGGGGGCGCACAGTGGTGTTAATGAGCAGTTCTTC,CASSGQGAHSGVNEQFF